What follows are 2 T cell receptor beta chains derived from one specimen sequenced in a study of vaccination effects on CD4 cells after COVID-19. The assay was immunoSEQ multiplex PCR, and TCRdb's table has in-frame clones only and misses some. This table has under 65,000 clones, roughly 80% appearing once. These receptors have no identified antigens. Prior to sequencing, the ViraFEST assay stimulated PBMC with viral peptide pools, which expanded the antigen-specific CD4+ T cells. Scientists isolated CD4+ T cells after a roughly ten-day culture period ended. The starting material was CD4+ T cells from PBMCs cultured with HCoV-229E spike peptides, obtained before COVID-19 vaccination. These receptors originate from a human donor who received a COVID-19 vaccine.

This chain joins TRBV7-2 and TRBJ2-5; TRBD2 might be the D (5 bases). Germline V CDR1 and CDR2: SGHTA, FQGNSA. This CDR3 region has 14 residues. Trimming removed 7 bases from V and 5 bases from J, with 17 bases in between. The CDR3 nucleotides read TGTGCCAGCAACTTCGACCCGTCGGGGGAGACCCAGTACTTC. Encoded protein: CASNFDPSGETQYF.

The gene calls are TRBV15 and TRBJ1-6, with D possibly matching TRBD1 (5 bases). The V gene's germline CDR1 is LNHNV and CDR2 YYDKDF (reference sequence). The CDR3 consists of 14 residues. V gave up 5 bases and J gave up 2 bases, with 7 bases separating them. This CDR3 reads CATSADTYNSPLHF. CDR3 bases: TGTGCCACCAGCGCGGACACCTATAATTCACCCCTCCACTTT.